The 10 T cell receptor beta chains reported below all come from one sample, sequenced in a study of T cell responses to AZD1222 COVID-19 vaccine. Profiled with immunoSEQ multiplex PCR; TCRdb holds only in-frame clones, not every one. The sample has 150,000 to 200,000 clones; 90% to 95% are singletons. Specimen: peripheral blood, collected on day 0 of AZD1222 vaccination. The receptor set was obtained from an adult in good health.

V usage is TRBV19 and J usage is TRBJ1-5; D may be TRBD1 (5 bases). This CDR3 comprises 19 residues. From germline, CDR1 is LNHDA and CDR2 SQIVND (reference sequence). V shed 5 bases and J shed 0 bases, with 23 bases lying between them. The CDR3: CASSSRGYDSGTSNQPQHF. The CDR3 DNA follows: TGTGCCAGTAGTTCGAGGGGATATGACAGTGGAACTAGCAATCAGCCCCAGCATTTT. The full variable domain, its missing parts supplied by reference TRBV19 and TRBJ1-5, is DGGITQSPKYLFRKEGQNVTLSCEQNLNHDAMYWYRQDPGQGLRLIYYSQIVNDFQKGDIAEGYSVSREKKESFPLTVTSAQKNPTAFYLCASSSRGYDSGTSNQPQHFGDGTRLSIL.

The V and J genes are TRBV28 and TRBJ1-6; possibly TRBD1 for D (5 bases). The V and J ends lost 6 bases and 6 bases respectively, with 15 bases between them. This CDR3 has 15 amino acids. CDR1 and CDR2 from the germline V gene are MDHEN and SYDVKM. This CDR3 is CASSYDTGGNSPLHF. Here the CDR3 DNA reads TGTGCCAGCAGCTATGACACGGGGGGTAATTCACCCCTCCACTTT.

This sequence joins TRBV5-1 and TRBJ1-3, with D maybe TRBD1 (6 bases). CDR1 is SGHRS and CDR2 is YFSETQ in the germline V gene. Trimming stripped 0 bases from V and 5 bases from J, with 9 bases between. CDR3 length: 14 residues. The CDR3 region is CASSLEQGRNTIYF. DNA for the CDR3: TGCGCCAGCAGCTTGGAACAGGGACGAAACACCATATATTTT.

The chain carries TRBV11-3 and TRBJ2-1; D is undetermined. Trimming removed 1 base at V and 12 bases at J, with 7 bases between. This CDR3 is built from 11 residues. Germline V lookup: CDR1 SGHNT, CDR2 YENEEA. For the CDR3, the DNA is TGTGCCAGCAGCTTAGGGCCGACGCAGTTCTTC. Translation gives CASSLGPTQFF.

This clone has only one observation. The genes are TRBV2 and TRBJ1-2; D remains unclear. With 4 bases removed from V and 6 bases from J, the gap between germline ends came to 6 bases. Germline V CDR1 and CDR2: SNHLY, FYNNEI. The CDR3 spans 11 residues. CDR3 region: CASSVADGYTF. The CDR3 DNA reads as TGTGCCAGCAGTGTAGCAGATGGCTACACCTTC.

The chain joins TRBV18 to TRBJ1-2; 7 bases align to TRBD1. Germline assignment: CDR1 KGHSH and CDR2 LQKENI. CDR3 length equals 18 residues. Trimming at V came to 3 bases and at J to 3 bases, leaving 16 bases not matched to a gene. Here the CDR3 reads CASSPTRAGTAIHYGYTF. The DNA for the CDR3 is TGTGCCAGCTCACCGACAAGAGCCGGGACAGCGATCCACTATGGCTACACCTTC.

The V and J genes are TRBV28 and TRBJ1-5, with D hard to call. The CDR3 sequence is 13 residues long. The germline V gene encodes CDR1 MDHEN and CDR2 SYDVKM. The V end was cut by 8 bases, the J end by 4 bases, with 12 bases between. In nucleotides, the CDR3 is TGTGCCAGCCGGGTCGGGCTTAATCAGCCCCAGCATTTT. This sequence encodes CASRVGLNQPQHF.

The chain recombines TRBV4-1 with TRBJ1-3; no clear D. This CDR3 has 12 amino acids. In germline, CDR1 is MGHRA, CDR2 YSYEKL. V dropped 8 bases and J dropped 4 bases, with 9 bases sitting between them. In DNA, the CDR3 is TGCGCCAGCGCAACAGTGGGAAACACCATATATTTT. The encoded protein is CASATVGNTIYF.

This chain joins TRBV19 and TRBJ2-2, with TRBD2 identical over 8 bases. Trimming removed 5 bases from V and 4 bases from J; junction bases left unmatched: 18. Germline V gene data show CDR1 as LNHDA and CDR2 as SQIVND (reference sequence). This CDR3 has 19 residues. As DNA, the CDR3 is TGTGCCAGTAGTCCCTCGGCTCTTCCCGGGACTAGAGGCACCGGGGAGCTGTTTTTT. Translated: CASSPSALPGTRGTGELFF.

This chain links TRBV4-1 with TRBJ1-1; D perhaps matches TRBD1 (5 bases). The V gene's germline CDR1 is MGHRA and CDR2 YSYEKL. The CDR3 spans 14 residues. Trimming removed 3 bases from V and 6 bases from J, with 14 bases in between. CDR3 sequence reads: CASSHPTGAAEAFF. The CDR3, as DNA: TGCGCCAGCAGCCATCCGACCGGGGCGGCTGAAGCTTTCTTT.